The clone carrying this TCR beta chain was picked up many times. What it binds is not known. The CDR3 is made up of 15 amino acids. Germline trimming cut 4 bases from V and 3 bases from J; bases unmatched to any gene: 7. From germline, CDR1 is SGHDN and CDR2 FVKESK. The source of the sample is a study of T cells in Graves' hyperthyroidism and ophthalmopathy. Findings and limits, study-wide: Through a model of 13 V-J features, ophthalmopathy was separated from stable hyperthyroidism. Model-based prediction identified ophthalmopathy a median 6.5 months prior to its onset.

Lactation, pregnancy, other autoimmune disease or uncontrolled infection led to exclusion of patients. TCR beta CDR3 regions were amplified from RNA transcripts. HTBI primers were the set used in a first-round RT-PCR of the TCR CDR3. TCRdb called the multiplex PCR reads again in MiXCR, with one record for every CDR3 protein. The table lists approximately 300,000 distinct CDR3 sequences, roughly a fifth of them singletons. V gene TRBV14 combines with J gene TRBJ2-7; 9 bases map to TRBD1. The sequence was obtained from a man aged 50-60 years with Graves' ophthalmopathy. Source material: blood. CDR3 in amino acids: CASSLLGTGNYEQYF. CDR3 coding DNA: TGTGCCAGCAGCCTCTTGGGGACAGGGAACTACGAGCAGTACTTC.